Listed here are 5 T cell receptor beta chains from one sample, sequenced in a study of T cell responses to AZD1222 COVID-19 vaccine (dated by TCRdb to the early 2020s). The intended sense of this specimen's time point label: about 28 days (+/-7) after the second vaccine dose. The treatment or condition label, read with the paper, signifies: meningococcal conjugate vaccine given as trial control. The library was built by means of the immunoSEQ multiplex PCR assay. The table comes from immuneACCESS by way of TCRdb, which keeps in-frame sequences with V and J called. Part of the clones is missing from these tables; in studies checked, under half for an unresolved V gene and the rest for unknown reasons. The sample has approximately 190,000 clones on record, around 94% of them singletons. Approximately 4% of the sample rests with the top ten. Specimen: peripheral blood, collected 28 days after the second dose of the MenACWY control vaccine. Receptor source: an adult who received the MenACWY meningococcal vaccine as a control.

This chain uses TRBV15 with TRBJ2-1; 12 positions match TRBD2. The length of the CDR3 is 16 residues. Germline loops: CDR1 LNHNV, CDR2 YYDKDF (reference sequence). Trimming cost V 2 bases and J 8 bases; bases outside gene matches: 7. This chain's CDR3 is CATSRLKTSGSDEQFF. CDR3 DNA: TGTGCCACCAGCAGACTTAAGACTAGCGGGAGTGATGAGCAGTTCTTC.

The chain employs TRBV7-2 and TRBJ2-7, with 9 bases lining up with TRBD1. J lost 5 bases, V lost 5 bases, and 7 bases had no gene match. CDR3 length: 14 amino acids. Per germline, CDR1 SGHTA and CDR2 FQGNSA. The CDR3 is CASSLDRGRNEQYF. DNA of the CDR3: TGTGCCAGCAGCCTGGACAGGGGTCGCAACGAGCAGTACTTC.

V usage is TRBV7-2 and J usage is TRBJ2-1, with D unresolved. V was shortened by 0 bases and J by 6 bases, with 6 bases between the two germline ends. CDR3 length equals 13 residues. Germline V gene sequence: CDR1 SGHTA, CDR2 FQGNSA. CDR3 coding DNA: TGTGCCAGCAGCTTAGCACAGAGCAATGAGCAGTTCTTC. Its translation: CASSLAQSNEQFF. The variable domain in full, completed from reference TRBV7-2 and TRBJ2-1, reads GAGVSQSPSNKVTEKGKDVELRCDPISGHTALYWYRQSLGQGLEFLIYFQGNSAPDKSGLPSDRFSAERTGGSVSTLTIQRTQQEDSAVYLCASSLAQSNEQFFGPGTRLTVL.

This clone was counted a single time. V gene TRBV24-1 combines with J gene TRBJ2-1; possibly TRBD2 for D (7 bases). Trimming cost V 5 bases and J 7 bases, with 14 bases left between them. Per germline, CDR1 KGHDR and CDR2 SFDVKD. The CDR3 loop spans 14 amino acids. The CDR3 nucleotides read TGTGCCACCAGTGGGCTAGGGGGGGGGAATGAGCAGTTCTTC. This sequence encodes CATSGLGGGNEQFF.

CDR3 region: CASSPGQVGYTF. Here the CDR3 DNA reads TGTGCCAGCAGCCCGGGACAAGTCGGCTACACCTTC. The chain is built from TRBV5-6 and TRBJ1-2; D perhaps matches TRBD1 (6 bases). The V and J ends lost 4 bases and 8 bases respectively, with 12 bases between them. The germline gives CDR1 SGHDT, CDR2 YYEEEE. The CDR3 covers 12 residues.